In its sample, the clone carrying this T cell receptor (beta chain) was seen a few times. Authors' data handling: Amplified reference gene primers provided the basis for estimating nucleated cell counts. The table came from immunoSEQ multiplex PCR; TCRdb's copy has only in-frame clones and leaves some out. V, J and clone size were drawn from that table, and D and trimming were deduced from the DNA. The sample includes some 350,000 clones, about 93% of them seen just once. The data derive from a study of blood T cell repertoires in COVID-19. The CDR3 is 12 amino acids. V was pared by 6 bases and J by 1 base, with 7 bases between. From germline, CDR1 is SGHNT and CDR2 YENEEA.

The source material was peripheral blood. This sequence originates from a woman in her late teens or twenties who had recovered from COVID-19. The chain is built from TRBV11-3 and TRBJ2-7; D perhaps matches TRBD1 (5 bases). The CDR3 region is CASSRQSYEQYV. The CDR3 DNA reads TGTGCCAGCAGTCGACAGTCCTACGAGCAGTACGTC.